Sequencing of this T cell receptor (beta chain) was carried out in a study of blood T cell repertoires in COVID-19. For the study at large: In each case, the material was cDNA or gDNA derived from T cells, B-cell-depleted T cells, or PBMCs.

Profiled with immunoSEQ multiplex PCR; TCRdb holds only in-frame clones, not every one. The profile shows around 150,000 clones, approximately 73% of them singletons. Trimming took off 0 bases at V and 3 bases at J, with 8 bases between the two ends. Germline CDR1 is MNHEY and CDR2 is SVGAGI. CDR3 length: 14 residues. The sequence came from a man aged 55 to 70 with acute or convalescent COVID-19. V is TRBV6-5 and J is TRBJ2-5, with D perhaps TRBD2 (6 bases). The sample consisted of peripheral blood. CDR3 nucleotides: TGTGCCAGCAGTTACTCCGGGGGAGAAGAGACCCAGTACTTC. As protein: CASSYSGGEETQYF.